The source of this TCR beta chain is a study of tumor-infiltrating lymphocytes in oesophageal squamous cell carcinoma. This CDR3 region has 14 residues. Germline loops: CDR1 SGHVS, CDR2 FNYEAQ. A note on this clonotype: Germline and junction disagree at one end, which may indicate a read error.

TCRdb re-analysed the PCR reads in MiXCR, keeping a single row per CDR3 protein. This table has more than 9,500 distinct CDR3 sequences, about 55% appearing once. The receptor's source is a female donor with esophageal squamous cell carcinoma. The genes are TRBV7-6 and TRBJ2-3, with D unclear. Source material: esophageal tumor tissue. The CDR3 DNA sequence: TGTGCCAGCAGCTTAACCAGACCCACAGATACGCGGTATTTT. It codes for CASSLTRPTDTRYF.